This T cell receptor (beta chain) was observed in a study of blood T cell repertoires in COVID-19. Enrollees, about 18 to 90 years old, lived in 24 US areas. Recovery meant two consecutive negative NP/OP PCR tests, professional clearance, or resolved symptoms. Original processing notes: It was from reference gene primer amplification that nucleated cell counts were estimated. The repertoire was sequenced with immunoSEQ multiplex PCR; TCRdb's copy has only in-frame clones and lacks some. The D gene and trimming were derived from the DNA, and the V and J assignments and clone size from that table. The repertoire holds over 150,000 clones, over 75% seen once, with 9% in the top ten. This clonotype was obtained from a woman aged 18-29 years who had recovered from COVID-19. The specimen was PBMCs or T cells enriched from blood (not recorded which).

Here the CDR3 reads CASSQGTVYGYTF. The DNA for the CDR3 is TGCGCCAGCAGCCAAGGGACAGTCTATGGCTACACCTTC. This chain connects TRBV4-1 to TRBJ1-2; D may be TRBD1 (6 bases). V was shortened by 1 base and J by 4 bases, with 7 bases between the two germline ends. The CDR3 has 13 amino acids. Germline loops: CDR1 MGHRA, CDR2 YSYEKL.